This TCR beta chain derives from a study of T-cell memory formation after mild COVID-19. TCRdb passed the 5' RACE reads through MiXCR, listing each CDR3 protein once. The profile shows 550,000 to 600,000 distinct CDR3 sequences, about a fifth of them singletons. The CDR3 is made up of 20 amino acids. J gave up 0 bases and V 2 bases, and 15 bases lay outside the gene matches. The germline V gene encodes CDR1 MNHEY and CDR2 SVGEGT. Only a few counts were recorded for this clonotype. The antigen is unknown. General observations from the study: Later expanders leaned toward CD4+, whereas clones contracting from day 15 to 85 were balanced CD4/CD8. Largely, contracting CD4+ clones fell within CM and EM, and contracting CD8+ clones within EMRA.

This chain joins TRBV6-2 or TRBV6-3 and TRBJ2-3, with 9 bases aligning to TRBD2. The TCR was taken from an adult woman who had mild COVID-19 (a few samples of this study predate the infection). Cell type and time point are not known. The material sequenced was PBMCs or a T cell subset sorted from them (not recorded which). CDR3 nucleotides: TGTGCCAGCAGTTACCCCCTCGGTAGCGGGAGAAGTGTGAGCACAGATACGCAGTATTTT. Protein: CASSYPLGSGRSVSTDTQYF.